This T cell receptor beta chain was identified in a study of PD-1 blockade in classical Hodgkin lymphoma. Documented time point: cycle 4 day 1 (C4D1), after more than 5 weeks of nivolumab. Brentuximab vedotin exposure varied among the patients, all of whom had relapsed after autologous stem cell transplantation. The CDR3 contains 16 residues. V lost 6 bases and J lost 0; bases outside the gene matches: 7. CDR1 is MNHNY and CDR2 is SVGAGI in the germline V gene (reference sequence). A single count supports this clone. Its antigen remains unknown. Sequencing used immunoSEQ multiplex PCR; TCRdb keeps in-frame clones, though not all of them. The table includes under 60,000 clones, approximately 86% detected once. Overall study results and limits: When set against healthy donors, newly diagnosed patients were reported to show lower baseline TCR diversity.

V gene TRBV6-6 combines with J gene TRBJ1-5; 8 bases align to TRBD1. This clonotype originated in a human donor with classical Hodgkin lymphoma. The sample was peripheral blood mononuclear cells (PBMCs), taken before the fourth cycle of nivolumab. The CDR3: CASSRTGRNSNQPQHF. CDR3 coding DNA: TGTGCCAGCAGCAGGACAGGGCGGAATAGCAATCAGCCCCAGCATTTT.